Below are 19 T cell receptor beta chains sequenced from a single sample in a study of radiation and T cells in renal cell carcinoma. The method was immunoSEQ multiplex PCR; TCRdb's version includes in-frame clones alone and lacks a portion of them. The table lists under 20,000 clones, 50% to 65% of them singletons. Documented treatment: 15 Gy SBRT to primary tumor, nephrectomy 4 weeks later. This specimen was tumor tissue, taken from a patient whose treatment included radiotherapy and nephrectomy. The receptors come from a woman between 70 and 85 years old with renal cell carcinoma.

V is TRBV30 and J is TRBJ2-5; 9 nucleotides match TRBD2. CDR3 length equals 14 residues. The trim removed 2 bases at V and 5 bases at J, leaving 6 bases unmatched. Germline assignment: CDR1 GTSNPN and CDR2 SVGIG (reference sequence). DNA of the CDR3: TGTGCCTGGAGTTTAGCGGGGGCGGGGGAGACCCAGTACTTC. Residues: CAWSLAGAGETQYF.

The chain couples TRBV7-2 to TRBJ2-3; 10 nucleotides match TRBD2. V dropped 5 bases and J dropped 2; count of bases not matched to a gene: 7. This CDR3 comprises 16 residues. CDR1 is SGHTA and CDR2 is FQGNSA in the germline V gene. The CDR3 protein is CASSPLAGAHTDTQYF. In nucleotides, the CDR3 is TGTGCCAGCAGCCCGCTAGCGGGGGCCCACACAGATACGCAGTATTTT.

This clone was seen a single time. The J gene is TRBJ1-5, the V gene TRBV6-5; TRBD1 matches at 8 bases. Trimming cost V 6 bases and J 3 bases; bases outside gene matches: 1. There are 13 residues in the CDR3. The germline CDR1 and CDR2 sequences are MNHEY and SVGAGI. The CDR3 region is CASRTGVNQPQHF. Written as DNA, the CDR3 is TGTGCCAGCAGGACAGGGGTCAATCAGCCCCAGCATTTT.

This chain connects TRBV9 to TRBJ1-2, with 11 bases lining up with TRBD1. This CDR3 has 15 residues. Germline loops: CDR1 SGDLS, CDR2 YYNGEE. J lost 8 bases, V lost 4 bases, and 10 bases had no gene match. This CDR3 is CASSSDGQGAGGYTF. The CDR3 DNA is TGTGCCAGCAGCTCCGACGGACAGGGGGCTGGGGGCTACACCTTC.

This chain joins TRBV2 and TRBJ1-1; D not resolved. V was clipped by 3 bases and J by 5 bases, with 7 bases between them. This CDR3 is 12 amino acids long. The germline gives CDR1 SNHLY, CDR2 FYNNEI. The CDR3 spells CASSDLGTEAFF. CDR3 DNA sequence: TGTGCCAGCAGTGATCTTGGTACTGAAGCTTTCTTT.

The chain employs TRBV5-6 and TRBJ1-2; no clear D gene. CDR1 SGHDT and CDR2 YYEEEE come from the germline V gene. This CDR3 comprises 12 residues. V lost 4 bases and J 2 bases, leaving 6 bases between the germline ends. The CDR3 DNA sequence: TGTGCCAGCAGCGGAGGGAACTATGGCTACACCTTC. It yields the protein CASSGGNYGYTF.

V gene TRBV7-9 combines with J gene TRBJ2-3; 13 bases match TRBD2. Germline V gene sequence: CDR1 SEHNR, CDR2 FQNEAQ (reference sequence). Trimming at V came to 6 bases and at J to 2 bases, leaving 8 bases not matched to a gene. The CDR3 covers 17 residues. In DNA form, the CDR3 reads TGTGCCAGCAGATCCGCAACTAGCGGGGGGGCCACAGATACGCAGTATTTT. Amino acids: CASRSATSGGATDTQYF.

CDR3 coding DNA: TGTGCCAGCAGTGGGGGGCAGGGGAATTCACCCCTCCACTTT. Encoded protein: CASSGGQGNSPLHF. The chain couples TRBV6-5 to TRBJ1-6, with a tentative D call TRBD1 (6 bases). Per germline, CDR1 MNHEY and CDR2 SVGAGI. The CDR3 extends over 14 amino acids. V was cut by 5 bases and J by 7 bases, with 12 bases left in between.

This clone counts as medium-sized. The chain couples TRBV5-1 to TRBJ2-7; 7 bases align to TRBD2. There are 13 residues in the CDR3. The V gene's germline CDR1 is SGHRS and CDR2 YFSETQ. V shed 4 bases and J 4 bases; nucleotides not matched to a gene: 5. The CDR3 bases are TGCGCCAGCAGCGCGGGGGTCCGTTACGAGCAGTACTTC. It codes for CASSAGVRYEQYF.

The chain recombines TRBV11-3 with TRBJ2-2, with D possibly TRBD2 on 5 matching bases. V was shortened by 8 bases and J by 7 bases, with 8 bases between the two germline ends. CDR1 and CDR2 (germline): SGHNT, YENEEA. This CDR3 spans 11 amino acids. CDR3 sequence (DNA): TGTGCCAGCCGGGGTGGCGGGGAGCTGTTTTTT. Its translation: CASRGGGELFF.

The chain recombines TRBV4-1 with TRBJ2-7, with TRBD2 matching 12 bases. Per the germline V gene, CDR1 is MGHRA and CDR2 is YSYEKL. V trimming: 5 bases; J trimming: 0 bases; junction bases outside the gene matches: 8. The CDR3 length is 17 residues. The CDR3 nucleotides read TGCGCCAGCAGCGCTAGCGGGGGGGCCCGTAGCTCCTACGAGCAGTACTTC. Translating gives CASSASGGARSSYEQYF.

The rearrangement links TRBV5-1 to TRBJ2-7, with D possibly called TRBD1 or TRBD2 (5 bases each). The CDR3 contains 15 residues. The V and J ends lost 3 bases and 0 bases respectively, with 13 bases between them. Germline CDR1 and CDR2: SGHRS and YFSETQ. CDR3 protein: CASSWAGGGSYEQYF. The CDR3 bases are TGCGCCAGCAGCTGGGCCGGTGGGGGCTCCTACGAGCAGTACTTC.

The chain joins TRBV29-1 to TRBJ2-7; D call uncertain. The CDR3 spans 11 residues. Germline lookup yields CDR1 SQVTM and CDR2 ANQGSEA. The CDR3: CSARTGREQYF. The CDR3 DNA follows: TGCAGTGCTAGGACCGGACGCGAGCAGTACTTC.

The chain couples TRBV7-3 to TRBJ2-4; 9 bases match TRBD1. Germline V gene lookup returns CDR1 SGHTA and CDR2 FQGTGA. V lost 0 bases, J lost 8 bases, and 5 bases stayed unmatched. This CDR3 comprises 15 residues. CDR3 sequence (DNA): TGTGCCAGCAGCTTAACGTTGGACAGGGGAGACATTCAGTACTTC. Amino acids: CASSLTLDRGDIQYF.

The V call is TRBV9, the J call TRBJ1-2, with 7 bases aligning to TRBD1. Germline V gene sequence: CDR1 SGDLS, CDR2 YYNGEE. With V trimmed by 3 bases and J by 5 bases, 7 bases remained unmatched. The CDR3 loop spans 14 amino acids. CDR3 region: CASSGPGTDYGYTF. The CDR3 nucleotides read TGTGCCAGCAGCGGCCCCGGGACAGATTATGGCTACACCTTC.

The chain combines TRBV6-1 with TRBJ2-1, with 10 nucleotides matching TRBD1. The J segment lost 5 bases and the V segment lost 0 bases, leaving 7 bases of the junction unmatched. The germline V gene encodes CDR1 MNHNS and CDR2 SASEGT. CDR3 length: 17 amino acids. The CDR3 spells CASSEALGQGRNNEQFF. In DNA, the CDR3 is TGTGCCAGCAGTGAAGCGCTGGGACAGGGGCGCAACAATGAGCAGTTCTTC.

This clone was found a few times. The chain employs TRBV19 and TRBJ2-7; possible D gene TRBD1, 7 bases. Trimming pared 6 bases from V and 0 bases from J, leaving 15 bases between. The length of the CDR3 is 15 residues. From germline, CDR1 is LNHDA and CDR2 SQIVND (reference sequence). The CDR3 sequence is CASSRGTANSYEQYF. The CDR3 nucleotides are TGTGCCAGTAGCCGCGGGACAGCCAACTCCTACGAGCAGTACTTC.

This clone was recorded a few times. The chain combines TRBV19 with TRBJ1-2; D is uncertain. The ends were cut back, 7 bases at V and 4 bases at J, with 16 bases in the middle. This CDR3 region has 14 residues. The germline CDR1 and CDR2 sequences are LNHDA and SQIVND (reference sequence). The DNA of the CDR3 is TGTGCCAGTACCTCACGGGCTGAACCCTATGGCTACACCTTC. Protein: CASTSRAEPYGYTF.

The CDR3 DNA follows: TGTGCCAGCTCAGTGAACAGGGGAGACAAGCAGTACTTC. Its translation: CASSVNRGDKQYF. The gene calls are TRBV18 and TRBJ2-7; 7 bases fit TRBD1. The germline V gene has CDR1 KGHSH and CDR2 LQKENI. The CDR3 covers 13 residues. Trimming took 5 bases from V and 8 from J; bases not matched to a gene: 9.